The 25 T cell receptor beta chains given below trace back to one sample, sequenced in a study of T cell responses to AZD1222 COVID-19 vaccine. Libraries were prepared by immunoSEQ multiplex PCR; TCRdb keeps only in-frame clonotypes and omits some of them. Of 150,000 or so clones in the sample, about 87% were seen once. Source: peripheral blood, taken on day 0 of AZD1222 vaccination. These receptors all stem from an adult in good health.

The gene calls are TRBV19 and TRBJ1-2, with a tentative D call TRBD1 (5 bases). V lost 7 bases and J 4 bases, leaving 13 bases between the germline ends. This CDR3 is 13 amino acids long. Germline loops: CDR1 LNHDA, CDR2 SQIVND (reference sequence). CDR3: CASMGGRPYGYTF. For the CDR3, the DNA is TGTGCCAGTATGGGGGGACGACCCTATGGCTACACCTTC.

The rearrangement uses TRBV5-6 and TRBJ1-1, with TRBD1 as a possible D gene (5 bases). The CDR3 extends over 12 amino acids. The germline gives CDR1 SGHDT, CDR2 YYEEEE. The germline V and J ends were trimmed by 4 bases and 11 bases, with 15 bases remaining between them. CDR3 DNA sequence: TGTGCCAGCAGCAGACCCCCGGGGCAGGCTTTCTTT. Its protein is CASSRPPGQAFF.

The chain links TRBV10-3 to TRBJ2-3; D uncertain. Germline V gene sequence: CDR1 ENHRY, CDR2 SYGVKD. The CDR3 is 13 residues long. Between the trimmed V and J ends, which lost 8 bases and 0 bases, there was a span of 9 bases. CDR3 loop: CAIARASTDTQYF. The CDR3 bases are TGTGCCATCGCTAGGGCTAGCACAGATACGCAGTATTTT.

V gene TRBV6-5 combines with J gene TRBJ2-1; TRBD1 matches 8 bases. Unmatched junction bases numbered 5, after V lost 6 bases and J lost 10 bases. Per germline, CDR1 MNHEY and CDR2 SVGAGI. This CDR3 is 12 amino acids long. The CDR3 DNA is TGTGCCAGCAGCCCCAGGGGGCGAGAGCAGTTCTTC. Translation: CASSPRGREQFF.

This sequence joins TRBV4-3 and TRBJ1-4; D might be TRBD1 (5 bases). Germline CDR1 reads LGHNA; CDR2 reads YSLEER. Trimming took 0 bases from V and 8 from J, leaving 13 bases between them. CDR3 length: 15 residues. CDR3 sequence: CASSQEWGVGEKLFF. The CDR3, as DNA: TGCGCCAGCAGCCAAGAGTGGGGGGTCGGGGAAAAACTGTTTTTT.

This chain connects TRBV5-1 to TRBJ1-3; no reliable D call. Germline loops: CDR1 SGHRS, CDR2 YFSETQ. V gave up 1 base and J gave up 8 bases, with 13 bases separating them. The CDR3 totals 14 residues. CDR3 sequence: CASSLSSPRDTIYF. Written as DNA, the CDR3 is TGCGCCAGCAGCTTGTCCTCCCCTCGGGACACCATATATTTT.

This clone was seen a handful of times. The V and J genes are TRBV28 and TRBJ1-2; D may be TRBD1 (5 bases). The germline CDR1 and CDR2 sequences are MDHEN and SYDVKM. Trimming cost V 6 bases and J 0 bases, with 8 bases left between them. The length of the CDR3 is 13 residues. The CDR3 DNA reads as TGTGCCAGCAGCGGGACGGCTAACTATGGCTACACCTTC. Translation: CASSGTANYGYTF.

V is TRBV14 and J is TRBJ2-3; D perhaps matches TRBD1 (5 bases). CDR3 length equals 15 residues. Germline-derived CDR1 and CDR2 are SGHDN and FVKESK. V lost 1 base, J lost 2 bases, and 10 bases lay in between. The CDR3 nucleotides are TGTGCCAGCAGCCAAGTGCAAGGACACACAGATACGCAGTATTTT. Protein product: CASSQVQGHTDTQYF.

The rearrangement uses TRBV6-5 and TRBJ1-1; possibly TRBD1 for D (6 bases). V lost 0 bases, J lost 11 bases, and 19 bases lay in between. The CDR3 has 15 residues. From germline, CDR1 is MNHEY and CDR2 SVGAGI. In DNA form, the CDR3 reads TGTGCCAGCAGTTACTCCGGGACATCTACCCAGGGGGCTTTCTTT. It is translated as CASSYSGTSTQGAFF.

This rearrangement joins TRBV9 to TRBJ2-1; D not resolved. V was clipped by 3 bases and J by 5 bases, with 6 bases between them. There are 12 residues in the CDR3. The germline V gene encodes CDR1 SGDLS and CDR2 YYNGEE. The CDR3 protein is CASSGPNNEQFF. In DNA, the CDR3 is TGTGCCAGCAGCGGCCCGAACAATGAGCAGTTCTTC. The whole variable domain, filled in from reference TRBV9 and TRBJ2-1, reads DSGVTQTPKHLITATGQRVTLRCSPRSGDLSVYWYQQSLDQGLQFLIQYYNGEERAKGNILERFSAQQFPDLHSELNLSSLELGDSALYFCASSGPNNEQFFGPGTRLTVL.

The chain employs TRBV7-9 and TRBJ1-6; D gene uncertain. Germline values: CDR1 SEHNR, CDR2 FQNEAQ (reference sequence). V lost 5 bases to trimming and J lost 7 bases, with 12 bases between them. The CDR3 contains 14 residues. In DNA form, the CDR3 reads TGTGCCAGCAGCGCGGACCTTGGGAATTCACCCCTCCACTTT. This encodes CASSADLGNSPLHF.

This clone was seen a few times. CDR3 residues: CASSQGIGLYEQYF. Written as DNA, the CDR3 is TGTGCCAGCAGCCAAGGGATAGGGCTCTACGAGCAGTACTTC. This chain uses TRBV3-1 (or the pseudogene TRBV3-2) with TRBJ2-7; D remains ambiguous. This CDR3 spans 14 amino acids. Germline-derived CDR1 and CDR2 are LGHDT and YNNKEL (reference sequence). The V gene lost 1 base and the J gene lost 3 bases, with 10 bases spanning the gap.

In nucleotides, the CDR3 is TGTGCCAGCAGCTTAGTCCCGGGACTAGCGGGGGACCAAGAGACCCAGTACTTC. Its protein is CASSLVPGLAGDQETQYF. V gene TRBV7-2 combines with J gene TRBJ2-5, with 14 bases matching TRBD2. Germline CDR1 is SGHTA and CDR2 is FQGNSA. Trimming at V came to 1 base and at J to 0 bases, leaving 4 bases not matched to a gene. This CDR3 comprises 18 residues.

The chain uses TRBV7-9 and TRBJ2-5, with 7 positions matching TRBD2. The CDR3 loop spans 13 amino acids. The germline gives CDR1 SEHNR, CDR2 FQNEAQ (reference sequence). J was trimmed by 4 bases and V by 7 bases; bases with no gene match: 6. The DNA for the CDR3 is TGTGCCAGCACCAAATGGGGGGGAGAGACCCAGTACTTC. Its protein is CASTKWGGETQYF.

The J gene is TRBJ1-1, the V gene TRBV20-1; D not certain. Trimming cost V 3 bases and J 3 bases, with 5 bases left between them. The CDR3 spans 11 residues. Looked up from germline, CDR1 is DFQATT and CDR2 is SNEGSKA (reference sequence). CDR3 sequence reads: CSARGDTEAFF. In DNA, the CDR3 is TGCAGTGCTAGGGGTGACACTGAAGCTTTCTTT.

The V call is TRBV6-5, the J call TRBJ1-1, with D perhaps TRBD1 (6 bases). The V and J ends lost 0 bases and 8 bases respectively, with 10 bases between them. Germline loops: CDR1 MNHEY, CDR2 SVGAGI. The CDR3 runs 13 residues. This CDR3 reads CASSYSRGSEAFF. The CDR3 coding sequence is TGTGCCAGCAGTTACTCCAGGGGATCGGAAGCTTTCTTT.

The chain joins TRBV28 to TRBJ1-2, with D possibly TRBD1 on 6 matching bases. CDR1 is MDHEN, CDR2 SYDVKM, per germline. With 6 bases removed from V and 5 bases from J, the gap between germline ends came to 16 bases. This CDR3 spans 14 amino acids. The CDR3 DNA reads as TGTGCCAGCAGGGCTCCGGGGGGGGCGTATGGCTACACCTTC. As protein: CASRAPGGAYGYTF.

The rearrangement joins TRBV7-2 to TRBJ1-1; 7 bases map to TRBD1. The junction had 10 bases not matched to a gene; V was cut back by 5 bases and J by 10 bases. This CDR3 comprises 13 residues. Germline lookup yields CDR1 SGHTA and CDR2 FQGNSA. CDR3 protein: CASSKGTVPTAFF. CDR3 nucleotides: TGTGCCAGCAGCAAAGGGACAGTTCCTACAGCTTTCTTT.

This rearrangement joins TRBV7-8 to TRBJ1-3; 9 bases align to TRBD1. Looked up from germline, CDR1 is SGHVS and CDR2 is FQNEAQ. With V trimmed by 5 bases and J by 5 bases, 10 bases remained unmatched. The CDR3 is 16 residues long. The chain's CDR3 is CASSLSAGTGRNTIYF. CDR3 nucleotides: TGTGCCAGCAGCCTGTCCGCCGGGACAGGGAGAAACACCATATATTTT.

The chain employs TRBV7-2 and TRBJ2-5; D may be TRBD2 (5 bases). This CDR3 contains 18 residues. Germline assignment: CDR1 SGHTA and CDR2 FQGNSA. The V end was cut by 2 bases, the J end by 2 bases, with 21 bases between. The DNA of the CDR3 is TGTGCCAGCAGCTTATCTGGCGTGTTGGGGAGCGGACAAGAGACCCAGTACTTC. It is translated as CASSLSGVLGSGQETQYF.

The chain links TRBV7-2 to TRBJ2-7; D is undetermined. This CDR3 spans 16 amino acids. Germline CDR1 is SGHTA and CDR2 is FQGNSA. Trimming pared 0 bases from V and 2 bases from J, leaving 14 bases between. Here the CDR3 reads CASSLAPRDAAYEQYF. CDR3 in DNA: TGTGCCAGCAGCTTAGCGCCTCGTGACGCGGCCTACGAGCAGTACTTC.

This rearrangement joins TRBV5-1 to TRBJ2-3; possibly TRBD1 or TRBD2 for D (5 bases each). Trimming removed 4 bases at V and 4 bases at J, with 13 bases between. CDR1 is SGHRS and CDR2 is YFSETQ in the germline V gene. The CDR3 runs 14 residues. The CDR3 DNA reads TGCGCCAGCAGCCAACCCAGGGACGCAGATACGCAGTATTTT. This gives the protein CASSQPRDADTQYF.

The chain uses TRBV7-2 and TRBJ2-3; TRBD1 matches at 7 bases. The CDR3 contains 14 residues. CDR1 and CDR2 from the germline V gene are SGHTA and FQGNSA. Germline trimming cut 5 bases from V and 14 bases from J; bases unmatched to any gene: 16. The CDR3 loop is CASSASPGQLGWYF. The CDR3 bases are TGTGCCAGCAGCGCTTCACCGGGACAGCTAGGGTGGTATTTT.

This chain joins TRBV9 and TRBJ1-5, with a weak D call TRBD1 (5 bases). Germline CDR1 reads SGDLS; CDR2 reads YYNGEE. The V end lost 4 bases, the J end lost 8 bases, and 19 bases lay between the germline ends. This CDR3 region has 15 residues. The CDR3 spells CASSWGEVGSEPQHF. CDR3 nucleotide sequence: TGTGCCAGCAGCTGGGGGGAGGTAGGGTCGGAGCCCCAGCATTTT.

The chain uses TRBV5-6 and TRBJ1-2; TRBD1 matches 8 bases. The junction had 5 bases not matched to a gene; V was cut back by 4 bases and J by 6 bases. This CDR3 spans 13 amino acids. The germline V gene encodes CDR1 SGHDT and CDR2 YYEEEE. This CDR3 is CASSVTGVDGYTF. DNA for the CDR3: TGTGCCAGCAGCGTGACAGGGGTGGATGGCTACACCTTC.